This T cell receptor beta chain was recorded in a study of OX40 agonist ivuxolimab in advanced cancers. The length of the CDR3 is 15 residues. Germline V CDR1 and CDR2: SGHTA, FQGTGA. Between the trimmed V and J ends, which lost 0 bases and 6 bases, there was a span of 13 bases. Researchers took blood at baseline, on cycle 4 day 1, and on cycle 7 day 1. Clones were sequenced by immunoSEQ multiplex PCR, and TCRdb holds only the in-frame ones, with some missing. The sample comprises 50,000 to 65,000 clones, roughly 83% of which are singletons, and 12% rests with the top ten. The chain recombines TRBV7-3 with TRBJ2-3; D uncertain. This TCR was recovered from an adult with an advanced solid tumor such as melanoma, head and neck, liver or kidney cancer. Sequenced here: CD4+ or CD8+ T cells sorted from blood, sampled in a trial of the OX40 agonist ivuxolimab. CDR3 DNA: TGTGCCAGCAGCTTAACAGCAGGTCCTGGGGATACGCAGTATTTT. Translated, it gives CASSLTAGPGDTQYF.